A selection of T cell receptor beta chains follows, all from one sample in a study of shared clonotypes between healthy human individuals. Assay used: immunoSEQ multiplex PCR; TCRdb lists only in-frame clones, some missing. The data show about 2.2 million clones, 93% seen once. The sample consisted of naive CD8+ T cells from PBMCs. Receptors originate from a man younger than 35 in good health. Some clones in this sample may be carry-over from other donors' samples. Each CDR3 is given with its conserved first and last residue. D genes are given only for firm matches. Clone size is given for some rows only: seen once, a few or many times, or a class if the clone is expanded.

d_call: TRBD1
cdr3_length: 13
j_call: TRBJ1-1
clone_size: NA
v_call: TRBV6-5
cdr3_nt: TGTGCCAGCAGTTACGGGACAGGGGTTGAAGCTTTCTTT
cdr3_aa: CASSYGTGVEAFF

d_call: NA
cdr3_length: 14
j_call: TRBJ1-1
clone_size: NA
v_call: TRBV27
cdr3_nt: TGTGCCAGCGCAGGGAATCGGGCCTTATCTGAAGCTTTCTTT
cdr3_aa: CASAGNRALSEAFF

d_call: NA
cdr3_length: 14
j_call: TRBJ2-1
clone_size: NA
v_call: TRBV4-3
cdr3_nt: TGCGCCAGCAGCCAAGATGCTGGAGGCAATGAGCAGTTCTTC
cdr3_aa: CASSQDAGGNEQFF

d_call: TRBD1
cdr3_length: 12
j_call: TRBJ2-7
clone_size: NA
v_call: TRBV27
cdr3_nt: TGTGCCAGCAGCAACAGGGGGGACGAGCAGTACTTC
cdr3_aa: CASSNRGDEQYF

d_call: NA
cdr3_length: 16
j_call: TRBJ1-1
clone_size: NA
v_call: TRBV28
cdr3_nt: TGTGCCAGCAGTTTATTCGTCCAGGGAGTATATACTGAAGCTTTCTTT
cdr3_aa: CASSLFVQGVYTEAFF

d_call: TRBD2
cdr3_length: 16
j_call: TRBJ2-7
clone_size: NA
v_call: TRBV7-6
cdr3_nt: TGTGCCAGCAGCTTAGCGCGGGGGGAGGGGATATACGAGCAGTACTTC
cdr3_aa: CASSLARGEGIYEQYF

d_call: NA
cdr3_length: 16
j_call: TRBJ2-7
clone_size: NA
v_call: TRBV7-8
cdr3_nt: TGTGCCAGCAGTTCCCGGAGGGGCGTGGTCGGTTACGAGCAGTACTTC
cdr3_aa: CASSSRRGVVGYEQYF

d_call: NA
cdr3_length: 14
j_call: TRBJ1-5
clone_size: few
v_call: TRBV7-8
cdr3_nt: TGTGCCAGCAGCTGGTCTGAGGGCAATCAGCCCCAGCATTTT
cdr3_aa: CASSWSEGNQPQHF

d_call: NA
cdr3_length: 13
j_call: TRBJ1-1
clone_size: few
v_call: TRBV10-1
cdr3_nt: TGCGCCAGCAGGGACCAGGAGAACACTGAAGCTTTCTTT
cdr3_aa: CASRDQENTEAFF

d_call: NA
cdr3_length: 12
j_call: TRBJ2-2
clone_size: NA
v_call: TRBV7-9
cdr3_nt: TGTGCCAGTACTACACTACCCGGGGAGCTGTTTTTT
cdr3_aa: CASTTLPGELFF

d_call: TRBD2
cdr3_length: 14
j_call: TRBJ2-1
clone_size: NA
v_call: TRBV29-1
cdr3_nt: TGCAGCGTTGAGCTAGCGGGAGTAGTCCGCGAGCAGTTCTTC
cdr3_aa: CSVELAGVVREQFF

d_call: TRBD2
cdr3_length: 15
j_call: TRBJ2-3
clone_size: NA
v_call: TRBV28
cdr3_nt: TGTGCCAGCAGTTTGACCGGGAGGGGCACAGATACGCAGTATTTT
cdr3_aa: CASSLTGRGTDTQYF

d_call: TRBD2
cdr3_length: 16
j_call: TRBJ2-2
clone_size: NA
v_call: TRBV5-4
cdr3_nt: TGTGCCAGCAGCTGGGGACTAGCCCGAAACACCGGGGAGCTGTTTTTT
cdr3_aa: CASSWGLARNTGELFF

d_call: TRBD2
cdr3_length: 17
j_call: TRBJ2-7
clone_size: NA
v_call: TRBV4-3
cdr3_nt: TGCGCCAGCAGCCAAGAAGGGATTACGGGGGGTATCTACGAGCAGTACTTC
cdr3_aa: CASSQEGITGGIYEQYF

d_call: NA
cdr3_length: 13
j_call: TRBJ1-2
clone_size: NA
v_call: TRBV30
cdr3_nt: TGTGCCTGGAGTGTAACGGGGATCGAAGGCTACACCTTC
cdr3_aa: CAWSVTGIEGYTF

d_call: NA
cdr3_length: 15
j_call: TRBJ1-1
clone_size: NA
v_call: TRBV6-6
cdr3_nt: TGTGCCAGCACCCGGACGTATGACCCGGCCACTGAAGCTTTCTTT
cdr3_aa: CASTRTYDPATEAFF

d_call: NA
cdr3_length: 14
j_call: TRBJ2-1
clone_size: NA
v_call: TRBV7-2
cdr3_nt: TGTGCCAGCAGCTTAGAGCTTTCCACCAATGAGCAGTTCTTC
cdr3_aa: CASSLELSTNEQFF

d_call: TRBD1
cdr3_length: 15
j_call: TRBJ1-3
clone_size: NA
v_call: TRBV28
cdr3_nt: TGTGCCAGCAGTCCGTACACAGGGGCTGGAAACACCATATATTTT
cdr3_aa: CASSPYTGAGNTIYF

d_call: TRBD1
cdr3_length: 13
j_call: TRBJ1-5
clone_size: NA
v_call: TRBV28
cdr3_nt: TGTGCCAGCGGAAACACAGGGGGCCAGCCCCAGCATTTT
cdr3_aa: CASGNTGGQPQHF

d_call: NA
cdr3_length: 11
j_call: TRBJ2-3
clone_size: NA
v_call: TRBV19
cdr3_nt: TGTGCCAGTAGTCCCGACGGTACGCAGTATTTT
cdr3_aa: CASSPDGTQYF